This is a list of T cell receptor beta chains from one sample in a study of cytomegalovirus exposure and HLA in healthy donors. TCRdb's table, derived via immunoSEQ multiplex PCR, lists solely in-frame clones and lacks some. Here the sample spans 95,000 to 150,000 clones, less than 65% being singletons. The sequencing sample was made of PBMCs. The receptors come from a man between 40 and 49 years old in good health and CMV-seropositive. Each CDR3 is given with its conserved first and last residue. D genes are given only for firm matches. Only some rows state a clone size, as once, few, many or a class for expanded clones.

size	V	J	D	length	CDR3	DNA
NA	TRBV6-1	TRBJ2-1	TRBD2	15	CASSEVSSGNNEQFF	TGTGCCAGCAGTGAAGTGTCTAGCGGTAACAATGAGCAGTTCTTC
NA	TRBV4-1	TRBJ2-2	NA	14	CASSWRGGTGELFF	TGCGCCAGCAGCTGGAGGGGTGGCACCGGGGAGCTGTTTTTT
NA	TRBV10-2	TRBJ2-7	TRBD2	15	CASSPGLAGTYEQYF	TGCGCCAGCAGTCCCGGACTAGCGGGGACCTACGAGCAGTACTTC
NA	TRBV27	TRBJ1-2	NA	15	CASSLNRYSPYGYTF	TGTGCCAGCAGTTTAAATCGGTACAGCCCCTATGGCTACACCTTC
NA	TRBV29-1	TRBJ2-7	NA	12	CSVGDNSYEQYF	TGCAGCGTTGGGGACAACTCCTACGAGCAGTACTTC
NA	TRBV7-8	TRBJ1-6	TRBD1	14	CASSPRQGNSPLHF	TGTGCCAGCAGCCCCAGACAGGGTAATTCACCCCTCCACTTT
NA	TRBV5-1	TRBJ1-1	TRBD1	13	CASSFGGQERAFF	TGCGCCAGCAGCTTTGGGGGACAGGAGCGGGCTTTCTTT
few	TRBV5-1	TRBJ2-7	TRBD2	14	CASSQGLVPYEQYF	TGCGCCAGCAGCCAAGGACTAGTCCCCTACGAGCAGTACTTC
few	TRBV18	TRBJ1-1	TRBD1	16	CASSLYVTGGNTEAFF	TGTGCCAGCTCACTTTACGTGACAGGGGGGAACACTGAAGCTTTCTTT
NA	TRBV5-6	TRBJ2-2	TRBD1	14	CASSKGALTGELFF	TGTGCCAGCAGCAAGGGGGCGCTCACCGGGGAGCTGTTTTTT
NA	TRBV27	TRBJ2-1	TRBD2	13	CASRREGRYEQFF	TGTGCCAGCAGGCGGGAGGGCCGATATGAGCAGTTCTTC
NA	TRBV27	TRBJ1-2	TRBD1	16	CASSTNPGQGAYGYTF	TGTGCCAGCAGTACCAACCCGGGACAGGGAGCCTATGGCTACACCTTC
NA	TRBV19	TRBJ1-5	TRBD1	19	CASKHMGGQGFYSNQPQHF	TGTGCCAGTAAACATATGGGGGGACAGGGGTTCTATAGCAATCAGCCCCAGCATTTT
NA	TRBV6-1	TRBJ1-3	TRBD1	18	CASSEVGQGYDSGNTIYF	TGTGCCAGCAGTGAAGTAGGACAGGGGTATGACTCTGGAAACACCATATATTTT
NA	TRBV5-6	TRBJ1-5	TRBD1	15	CASSLWQGVSQPQHF	TGTGCCAGCAGCTTGTGGCAGGGGGTCAGTCAGCCCCAGCATTTT
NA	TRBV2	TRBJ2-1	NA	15	CASSEGRPAYNEQFF	TGTGCCAGCAGTGAGGGCAGGCCAGCCTACAATGAGCAGTTCTTC
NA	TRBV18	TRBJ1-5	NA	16	CASSPRGGILNQPQHF	TGTGCCAGCTCACCCCGGGGGGGAATTCTCAATCAGCCCCAGCATTTT
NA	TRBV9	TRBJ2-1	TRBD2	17	CASSVALAGIPYNEQFF	TGTGCCAGCAGCGTAGCGCTAGCGGGGATACCTTACAATGAGCAGTTCTTC
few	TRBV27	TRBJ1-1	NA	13	CASSSLTELEAFF	TGTGCCAGCAGTTCCCTTACAGAGCTGGAAGCTTTCTTT
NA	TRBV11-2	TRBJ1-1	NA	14	CASSLIRENTEAFF	TGTGCCAGCAGCTTAATTCGGGAGAACACTGAAGCTTTCTTT
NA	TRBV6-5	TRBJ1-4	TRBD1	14	CASRETGRREKLFF	TGTGCCAGCCGAGAGACAGGGAGGCGTGAAAAACTGTTTTTT
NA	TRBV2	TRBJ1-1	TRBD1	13	CASTQGVNTEAFF	TGTGCCAGCACCCAGGGGGTTAACACTGAAGCTTTCTTT
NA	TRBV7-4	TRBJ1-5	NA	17	CASRNRPGGKSNQPQHF	TGTGCCAGCCGAAACCGCCCGGGGGGGAAAAGCAATCAGCCCCAGCATTTT
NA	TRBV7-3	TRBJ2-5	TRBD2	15	CASSASGTSGETQYF	TGTGCCAGCAGCGCCTCCGGGACTAGCGGGGAGACCCAGTACTTC
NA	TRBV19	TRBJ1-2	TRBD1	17	CASSMPRTGIANYGYTF	TGTGCCAGTAGTATGCCCAGGACAGGCATAGCTAACTATGGCTACACCTTC
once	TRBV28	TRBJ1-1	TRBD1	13	CASKDRDNTEAFF	TGTGCCAGCAAAGACAGGGACAACACTGAAGCTTTCTTT
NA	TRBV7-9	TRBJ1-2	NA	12	CASSPGYYGYTF	TGTGCCAGCAGCCCAGGGTACTATGGCTACACCTTC
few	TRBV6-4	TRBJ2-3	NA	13	CASSQQESDTQYF	TGTGCCAGCAGCCAACAGGAGTCAGATACGCAGTATTTT
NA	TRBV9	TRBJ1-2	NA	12	CASSHLVDGYTF	TGTGCCAGCAGCCACCTAGTGGATGGCTACACCTTC
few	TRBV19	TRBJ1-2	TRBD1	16	CASSAAGQGPNYGYTF	TGTGCCAGTAGTGCCGCCGGACAGGGTCCCAACTATGGCTACACCTTC
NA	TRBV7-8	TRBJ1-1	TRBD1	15	CASSSDRVWGLEAFF	TGTGCCAGCAGCTCAGACAGGGTTTGGGGTCTTGAAGCTTTCTTT
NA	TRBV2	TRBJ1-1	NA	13	CASSVPPETEAFF	TGTGCCAGCAGTGTCCCCCCAGAGACAGAAGCTTTCTTT
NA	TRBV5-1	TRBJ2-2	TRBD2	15	CASSLELAGGGELFF	TGCGCCAGCAGCTTGGAATTAGCGGGAGGCGGGGAGCTGTTTTTT
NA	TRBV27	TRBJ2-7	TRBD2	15	CASRASGLANYEQYF	TGTGCCAGCAGAGCCTCAGGACTAGCCAATTACGAGCAGTACTTC
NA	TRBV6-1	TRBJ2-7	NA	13	CASGRALYYEQYF	TGTGCCAGCGGCAGGGCCCTTTACTACGAGCAGTACTTC
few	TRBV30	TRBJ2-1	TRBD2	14	CAWGTSGNMGEQFF	TGTGCCTGGGGGACTAGCGGGAACATGGGTGAGCAGTTCTTC
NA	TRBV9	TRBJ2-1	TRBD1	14	CASSVLHQGAEQFF	TGTGCCAGCAGCGTCCTTCACCAGGGGGCTGAGCAGTTCTTC
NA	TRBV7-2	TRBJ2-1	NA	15	CASSPGGTRMNEQFF	TGTGCCAGCAGCCCAGGGGGGACTAGGATGAATGAGCAGTTCTTC
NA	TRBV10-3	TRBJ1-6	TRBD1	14	CATNDQGADSPLHF	TGTGCCACCAATGATCAGGGGGCAGATTCACCCCTCCACTTT
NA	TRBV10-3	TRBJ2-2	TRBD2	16	CAITSSGRAGTGELFF	TGTGCCATCACCTCTAGCGGGAGGGCCGGCACCGGGGAGCTGTTTTTT
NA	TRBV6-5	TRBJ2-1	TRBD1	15	CASSYSGTANNEQFF	TGTGCCAGCAGTTACTCCGGGACAGCTAACAATGAGCAGTTCTTC
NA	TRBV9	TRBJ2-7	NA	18	CASSVAPLRSGGALEQYF	TGTGCCAGCAGCGTAGCTCCCCTGAGGTCTGGAGGGGCCCTAGAGCAGTACTTC
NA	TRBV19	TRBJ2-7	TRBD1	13	CASTPGTAYEQYF	TGTGCCAGTACCCCGGGGACAGCCTACGAGCAGTACTTC
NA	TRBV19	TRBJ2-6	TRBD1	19	CASSSPGRTGGAGANVLTF	TGTGCCAGTAGTTCTCCGGGGAGGACAGGGGGTGCTGGGGCCAACGTCCTGACTTTC
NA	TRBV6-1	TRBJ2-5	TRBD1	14	CASSARQGEETQYF	TGTGCCAGCAGTGCGAGACAGGGGGAAGAGACCCAGTACTTC
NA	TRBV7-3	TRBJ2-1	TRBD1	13	CASSLTGGRSEFF	TGTGCCAGCAGCTTGACAGGGGGAAGATCGGAGTTCTTC
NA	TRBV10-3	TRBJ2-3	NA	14	CAIRLVGATDTQYF	TGTGCCATCAGGTTGGTGGGGGCCACAGATACGCAGTATTTT
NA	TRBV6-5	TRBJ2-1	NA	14	CASSYKNGDQGQFF	TGTGCCAGCAGTTACAAAAATGGGGATCAGGGGCAGTTCTTC
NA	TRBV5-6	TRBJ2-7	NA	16	CASSSRTSGASYEQYF	TGTGCCAGCAGCTCGCGCACATCAGGCGCCTCCTACGAGCAGTACTTC
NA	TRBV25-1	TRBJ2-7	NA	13	CASSEDSSYEQYF	TGTGCCAGCAGTGAGGACAGCTCCTACGAGCAGTACTTC
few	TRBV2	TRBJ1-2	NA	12	CASKLSVNGYTF	TGTGCCAGCAAGCTCAGCGTCAATGGCTACACCTTC
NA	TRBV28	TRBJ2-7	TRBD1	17	CASSSSGPGQDPYEQYF	TGTGCCAGCAGTTCCTCCGGCCCGGGACAGGATCCCTACGAGCAGTACTTC
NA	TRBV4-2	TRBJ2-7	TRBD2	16	CASSFTGGLADYEQYF	TGTGCCAGCAGCTTTACCGGAGGACTAGCCGACTACGAGCAGTACTTC
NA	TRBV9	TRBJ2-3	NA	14	CASSVGSRTDTQYF	TGTGCCAGCAGCGTAGGGAGTCGCACAGATACGCAGTATTTT
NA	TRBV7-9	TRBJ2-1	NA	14	CASTAAGAANEQFF	TGTGCCAGCACGGCTGCAGGGGCAGCCAATGAGCAGTTCTTC
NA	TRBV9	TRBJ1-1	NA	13	CASSGVENTEAFF	TGTGCCAGCAGCGGCGTCGAGAACACTGAAGCTTTCTTT
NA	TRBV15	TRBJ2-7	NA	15	CATSRDISGAYEQYF	TGTGCCACCAGCAGAGATATTTCAGGGGCCTACGAGCAGTACTTC
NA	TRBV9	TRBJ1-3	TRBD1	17	CASSVGGQAVSGNTIYF	TGTGCCAGCAGCGTAGGGGGACAGGCCGTCTCTGGAAACACCATATATTTT
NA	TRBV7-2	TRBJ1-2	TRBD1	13	CASSLTGGSGYTF	TGTGCCAGCAGCTTAACAGGGGGTAGTGGCTACACCTTC
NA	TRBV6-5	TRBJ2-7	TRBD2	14	CASSTSGRTYEQYF	TGTGCCAGCAGTACTAGCGGGAGGACCTACGAGCAGTACTTC